The next 13 T cell receptor beta chains were all read from a single sample in a study of regulatory T cells in long-lasting Graves disease. As for time point: persistent/refractory GD, antithyroid drugs over 5 years with positive TRAb. From PBMCs, RNA was extracted and then used to make the TCR library. Building the TCR beta libraries relied on iRepertoire HTBI primers, and CDR3 regions underwent Arm-PCR. TCRdb independently ran MiXCR on the multiplex PCR reads; one entry per CDR3 protein. This sample has 650,000 to 700,000 distinct CDR3 sequences, with roughly 30% found just once. Sample: peripheral blood mononuclear cells (PBMCs), taken when the disease was refractory, from a patient treated with antithyroid drugs. The receptors shown here come from a female donor with Graves disease.

The rearrangement joins TRBV5-5 to TRBJ1-1; D not certain. V was cut by 0 bases and J by 4 bases, with 10 bases left in between. Germline-derived CDR1 and CDR2 are SGHKS and YYEKEE (reference sequence). There are 14 residues in the CDR3. The DNA of the CDR3 is TGTGCCAGCAGCTTGGATCCGGGGATCACTGAAGCTTTCTTT. It is translated as CASSLDPGITEAFF.

The gene calls are TRBV20-1 and TRBJ2-5, with 13 bases lining up with TRBD2. The CDR3 consists of 15 residues. The germline V gene encodes CDR1 DFQATT and CDR2 SNEGSKA (reference sequence). V lost 3 bases and J lost 2; bases outside the gene matches: 3. In nucleotides, the CDR3 is TGCAGTGCTAGGCCGGGACTAGCGGGGCAAGAGACCCAGTACTTC. Translation gives CSARPGLAGQETQYF.

This clonotype was counted only a few times. This rearrangement joins TRBV27 to TRBJ1-5; D remains unclear. Trimming took 6 bases from V and 2 from J, leaving 11 bases between them. The CDR3 totals 14 residues. Per germline, CDR1 MNHEY and CDR2 SMNVEV (reference sequence). In DNA, the CDR3 is TGTGCCAGCAGGATTCGCGGGGGCAATCAGCCCCAGCATTTT. This codes for CASRIRGGNQPQHF.

A single count supports this clonotype. The V and J genes are TRBV10-3 and TRBJ1-5, with TRBD1 as a possible D gene (6 bases). Looked up from germline, CDR1 is ENHRY and CDR2 is SYGVKD. Between the trimmed V and J ends, which lost 0 bases and 5 bases, there was a span of 8 bases. The CDR3 is 14 residues long. The CDR3 is CAISESSGDQPQHF. The CDR3, as DNA: TGTGCCATCAGTGAGTCGTCAGGGGATCAGCCCCAGCATTTT.

There are a few counts of this clonotype. V and J are TRBV10-2 and TRBJ1-1, with 7 bases lining up with TRBD1. The CDR3 sequence is 14 residues long. The ends lost 8 bases at V and 1 base at J; junction bases unmatched: 7. Germline CDR1 reads WSHSY; CDR2 reads SAAADI. The CDR3 loop reads CASDSGTANTEAFF. The CDR3 nucleotides read TGCGCCAGCGACTCCGGGACAGCGAACACTGAAGCTTTCTTT.

The CDR3 DNA follows: TGTGCCAGCAGCTTACGGGCCGATCAGCCCCAGCATTTT. The encoded protein is CASSLRADQPQHF. This chain links TRBV11-2 with TRBJ1-5; no clear D. The CDR3 length is 13 residues. V was shortened by 2 bases and J by 5 bases, with 7 bases between the two germline ends. Germline V gives CDR1 SGHAT, CDR2 FQNNGV. The complete variable domain, with remaining parts taken from reference TRBV11-2 and TRBJ1-5, reads EAGVAQSPRYKIIEKRQSVAFWCNPISGHATLYWYQQILGQGPKLLIQFQNNGVVDDSQLPKDRFSAERLKGVDSTLKIQPAKLEDSAVYLCASSLRADQPQHFGDGTRLSIL.

V is TRBV20-1 and J is TRBJ2-2, with 8 bases fitting TRBD2. Per the germline V gene, CDR1 is DFQATT and CDR2 is SNEGSKA (reference sequence). V gave up 4 bases and J gave up 3 bases; unmatched junction bases: 4. This CDR3 comprises 14 residues. The CDR3 reads CSATLAGHTGELFF. The CDR3 nucleotides read TGCAGTGCTACTTTAGCGGGACACACCGGGGAGCTGTTTTTT.

CDR3 amino acids: CASRPGQGPQETQYF. The CDR3 DNA sequence: TGTGCCAGCAGGCCGGGACAGGGGCCCCAAGAGACCCAGTACTTC. This chain links TRBV6-1 with TRBJ2-5; 10 bases match TRBD1. The V segment lost 6 bases and the J segment 1 base; nucleotides outside the gene matches: 5. The germline V gene encodes CDR1 MNHNS and CDR2 SASEGT. The CDR3 has 15 amino acids.

CDR3 nucleotide sequence: TGTGCCACCAGTGCCTCGGGACAGGGGTTTTCACCCCTCCACTTT. Protein product: CATSASGQGFSPLHF. This chain uses TRBV24-1 with TRBJ1-6, with 10 bases lining up with TRBD1. J was trimmed by 9 bases and V by 5 bases; bases with no gene match: 6. Germline CDR1 KGHDR, CDR2 SFDVKD. The CDR3 is 15 residues long.

The V call is TRBV7-9, the J call TRBJ2-5; TRBD1 agrees at 11 bases. The CDR3 length is 15 residues. From germline, CDR1 is SEHNR and CDR2 FQNEAQ (reference sequence). V lost 3 bases, J lost 4 bases, and 4 bases stayed unmatched. CDR3 in amino acids: CASSFRDRGTETQYF. In nucleotides, the CDR3 is TGTGCCAGCAGCTTCCGGGACAGGGGGACAGAGACCCAGTACTTC.

This clonotype showed up many times. V usage is TRBV12-3 or TRBV12-4 and J usage is TRBJ2-5; 10 bases match TRBD1. V lost 5 bases, J lost 2 bases, and 5 bases stayed unmatched. The CDR3 covers 15 residues. This CDR3 reads CASSPWGQGQETQYF. The CDR3, as DNA: TGTGCCAGCAGTCCTTGGGGACAGGGGCAAGAGACCCAGTACTTC.

V gene TRBV11-2 combines with J gene TRBJ2-1; 12 bases agree with TRBD2. CDR1 SGHAT and CDR2 FQNNGV come from the germline V gene. The V gene end was trimmed by 4 bases and the J gene end by 2 bases; junction bases not matched to a gene: 6. The CDR3 loop spans 17 amino acids. The DNA for the CDR3 is TGTGCCAGCAGCTCCACCGCTAGCGGGAGGGCCTACAATGAGCAGTTCTTC. As protein: CASSSTASGRAYNEQFF. Based on the CDR3 plus reference TRBV11-2 and TRBJ2-1, the full variable domain is EAGVAQSPRYKIIEKRQSVAFWCNPISGHATLYWYQQILGQGPKLLIQFQNNGVVDDSQLPKDRFSAERLKGVDSTLKIQPAKLEDSAVYLCASSSTASGRAYNEQFFGPGTRLTVL.

This clonotype was picked up a small number of times. This chain links TRBV7-2 with TRBJ2-7; D is undetermined. The length of the CDR3 is 13 residues. The germline V gene has CDR1 SGHTA and CDR2 FQGNSA. Between the trimmed V and J ends, which lost 1 base and 5 bases, there was a span of 9 bases. The CDR3 reads CASSLVARNEQYF. The CDR3 DNA sequence: TGTGCCAGCAGCTTAGTGGCCCGGAACGAGCAGTACTTC. The variable domain in full, completed from reference TRBV7-2 and TRBJ2-7, reads GAGVSQSPSNKVTEKGKDVELRCDPISGHTALYWYRQSLGQGLEFLIYFQGNSAPDKSGLPSDRFSAERTGGSVSTLTIQRTQQEDSAVYLCASSLVARNEQYFGPGTRLTVT.